The clone carrying this T cell receptor beta chain has just one count. Antigen specificity is unknown. The CDR3 has 13 amino acids. CDR1 SQVTM and CDR2 ANQGSEA come from the germline V gene. The V gene end was trimmed by 5 bases and the J gene end by 3 bases; junction bases not matched to a gene: 2. This sample is part of a study of cytomegalovirus exposure and HLA in healthy donors. The PCR was carried out with 60 Vbeta primers and 13 Jbeta primers. TCRdb's table, derived via immunoSEQ multiplex PCR, lists solely in-frame clones and lacks some. The data contain 65,000 to 80,000 clones, around four fifths of them singletons. Study-level results: Later analysis associated a missense DCLRE1C variant with TCR beta V- and J-gene trimming.

The sequencing sample was made of PBMCs. This chain uses TRBV29-1 with TRBJ1-3; 9 bases line up with TRBD1. This clonotype was sampled from a woman aged 40 to 49 in good health and CMV-seropositive. CDR3 nucleotides: TGCAGCGTTTCGACAGGGGGTGGAAACACCATATATTTT. Translation gives CSVSTGGGNTIYF. Using reference TRBV29-1 and TRBJ1-3 for the parts outside the CDR3, the full variable domain is SAVISQKPSRDICQRGTSLTIQCQVDSQVTMMFWYRQQPGQSLTLIATANQGSEATYESGFVIDKFPISRPNLTFSTLTVSNMSPEDSSIYLCSVSTGGGNTIYFGEGSWLTVV.